The 29 T cell receptor beta chains below were found in one sample sequenced in a study of vaccination effects on CD4 cells after COVID-19. This table comes from immunoSEQ multiplex PCR, and its TCRdb copy is limited to in-frame clones, with some not included. Of around 25,000 clones listed, about four fifths were seen once; the top ten hold approximately 5.6%. The antigens of these receptors remain unknown. ViraFEST used viral peptide pools to expand antigen-specific CD4+ T cells before sequencing. Scientists isolated CD4+ T cells after a roughly 10-day culture period ended. Two doses of either BNT162b2 or mRNA-1273 were given to each participant. The starting material was CD4+ T cells from PBMCs cultured with SARS-CoV-2 spike peptides, obtained after COVID-19 vaccination. The receptors originated from a human donor who received a COVID-19 vaccine. Some clones in this sample may be carry-over from other donors' samples.

This clone has more than one count but fewer than ten. The chain has TRBV7-9 and TRBJ1-3, with 10 bases fitting TRBD1. Germline-derived CDR1 and CDR2 are SEHNR and FQNEAQ (reference sequence). With V trimmed by 5 bases and J by 7 bases, 8 bases remained unmatched. This CDR3 comprises 15 residues. The CDR3 nucleotides are TGTGCCAGCAGCCAAGGGACAGGGGATCGGAACACCATATATTTT. The encoded protein is CASSQGTGDRNTIYF.

The chain employs TRBV29-1 and TRBJ2-7; 7 positions match TRBD1. The CDR3 runs 12 residues. The trim removed 7 bases at V and 4 bases at J, leaving 7 bases unmatched. The germline V gene has CDR1 SQVTM and CDR2 ANQGSEA. The CDR3 coding sequence is TGCAGCGCCTGGGACAGCCCGTACGAGCAGTACGTC. Translating gives CSAWDSPYEQYV.

The chain uses TRBV5-1 and TRBJ2-7, with D perhaps assigned TRBD1 or TRBD2 (5 bases each). The V gene lost 1 base and the J gene lost 4 bases, with 18 bases spanning the gap. The CDR3 is 16 amino acids. Germline V gene sequence: CDR1 SGHRS, CDR2 YFSETQ. The CDR3 protein is CASSLMSGRELYEQYV. CDR3 sequence (DNA): TGCGCCAGCAGCTTGATGTCGGGGCGAGAACTTTACGAGCAGTACGTC.

V is TRBV6-6 and J is TRBJ1-2; weak D call: TRBD1 (5 bases). The CDR3 consists of 13 residues. V lost 7 bases to trimming and J lost 7 bases, with 16 bases between them. The germline gives CDR1 MNHNY, CDR2 SVGAGI (reference sequence). The CDR3 region has the DNA TGTGCCAGCAACACAGGCATCCTGGGTGGCTACACCTTC. Translated: CASNTGILGGYTF.

This clone showed up just once. V gene TRBV2 combines with J gene TRBJ1-4, with 7 bases identical to TRBD1. With 6 bases clipped from V and 8 bases from J, the junction kept 12 bases outside the gene matches. The CDR3 has 15 amino acids. Germline CDR1 and CDR2: SNHLY and FYNNEI. This CDR3 reads CASSRQGGVSEKLFF. Here the CDR3 DNA reads TGTGCCAGCAGCCGACAGGGTGGAGTCTCGGAAAAACTGTTTTTT.

V is TRBV18 and J is TRBJ1-1; no reliable D call. From germline, CDR1 is KGHSH and CDR2 LQKENI. The CDR3 is made up of 14 amino acids. V dropped 5 bases and J dropped 0 bases, with 10 bases sitting between them. Written as DNA, the CDR3 is TGTGCCAGCTCAGAAGGAGGGATGAACACTGAAGCTTTCTTT. This translates into CASSEGGMNTEAFF.

The J gene is TRBJ1-1, the V gene TRBV9; 8 nucleotides agree with TRBD1. The CDR3 spans 14 residues. Trimming removed 3 bases from V and 4 bases from J; junction bases left unmatched: 5. CDR1 and CDR2 (germline): SGDLS, YYNGEE. CDR3 residues: CASSGRGPGTEAFF. The CDR3 nucleotides read TGTGCCAGCAGCGGCAGGGGGCCGGGCACTGAAGCTTTCTTT.

The CDR3 protein is CASSYLLTPPPNEKLFF. In DNA form, the CDR3 reads TGTGCCAGCAGTTACCTTCTAACTCCTCCGCCTAATGAAAAACTGTTTTTT. V gene TRBV6-2 or TRBV6-3 combines with J gene TRBJ1-4; D is unresolved. Germline V gene lookup returns CDR1 MNHEY and CDR2 SVGEGT. V was shortened by 2 bases and J by 3 bases, with 16 bases between the two germline ends. This CDR3 region has 17 residues.

As to this clone: The junction differs from germline at one of its ends, possibly a read error. This rearrangement joins TRBV13 to TRBJ1-5; 9 positions match TRBD1. Per the germline V gene, CDR1 is PRHDT and CDR2 is FYEKMQ (reference sequence). This CDR3 spans 14 amino acids. DNA of the CDR3: TGTACCAGCAGTTCCGGGACAGGGAGTCAGCCCCAGCATTTT. This sequence encodes CTSSSGTGSQPQHF.

This chain connects TRBV6-2 or TRBV6-3 to TRBJ2-7; TRBD2 agrees at 11 bases. The CDR3 covers 15 residues. V lost 2 bases, J lost 4 bases, and 4 bases stayed unmatched. The germline V gene encodes CDR1 MNHEY and CDR2 SVGEGT. CDR3 bases: TGTGCCAGCAGTTACCCGGGACTAGCGGTTTACGAGCAGTACGTC. Translating gives CASSYPGLAVYEQYV.

V usage is TRBV10-3 and J usage is TRBJ1-2; unclear D gene. Germline-derived CDR1 and CDR2 are ENHRY and SYGVKD. V gave up 0 bases and J gave up 7 bases, with 12 bases separating them. The CDR3 is made up of 14 amino acids. CDR3 in DNA: TGTGCCATCAGTGAGTCTGGCTTTGAGGGTGGCTACACCTTC. It codes for CAISESGFEGGYTF.

The chain has TRBV5-1 and TRBJ2-2; D is possibly TRBD1 (6 bases). This CDR3 is built from 20 residues. V was pared by 4 bases and J by 5 bases, with 30 bases between. Germline lookup yields CDR1 SGHRS and CDR2 YFSETQ. CDR3: CASSRARLNMYRDGTGELFF. The CDR3 DNA reads as TGCGCCAGCAGCCGTGCTCGTTTGAATATGTACAGGGATGGGACCGGGGAGCTGTTTTTT.

The chain employs TRBV5-1 and TRBJ1-3; 8 nucleotides align to TRBD1. Germline CDR1 SGHRS, CDR2 YFSETQ. There are 17 residues in the CDR3. The V gene end was trimmed by 2 bases and the J gene end by 4 bases; junction bases not matched to a gene: 11. In DNA form, the CDR3 reads TGCGCCAGCAGCTTAACCCAGGGGGCTCTCGGAGGAAACACCATATATTTT. Translated, it gives CASSLTQGALGGNTIYF. The whole variable domain, remainder taken from reference TRBV5-1 and TRBJ1-3, is KAGVTQTPRYLIKTRGQQVTLSCSPISGHRSVSWYQQTPGQGLQFLFEYFSETQRNKGNFPGRFSGRQFSNSRSEMNVSTLELGDSALYLCASSLTQGALGGNTIYFGEGSWLTVV.

The chain recombines TRBV5-4 with TRBJ2-5; perhaps D is TRBD1 or TRBD2 (5 bases each). The V gene lost 4 bases and the J gene lost 4 bases, with 20 bases spanning the gap. Germline V lookup: CDR1 SGHNT, CDR2 YYREEE (reference sequence). The CDR3 is 16 amino acids. The CDR3 coding sequence is TGTGCCAGCAGCCGAGGGGTGTCGGGTTTCGGAGAGACCCAGTACTTC. Residues: CASSRGVSGFGETQYF.

The chain employs TRBV19 and TRBJ1-2; TRBD1 is a possible D gene (5 bases). V was trimmed by 8 bases and J by 0 bases, leaving 16 bases between them. The germline CDR1 and CDR2 sequences are LNHDA and SQIVND (reference sequence). This CDR3 contains 15 residues. The CDR3 region has the DNA TGTGCCAGTCAAATTATGGGCAGGGCTAACTATGGCTACACCTTC. Its translation: CASQIMGRANYGYTF.

This clone was found a few times. CDR3 coding DNA: TGCGCCAGCAGCTGGAATGTACGACAGGGTAACATCGGTAACTATGGCTACACCTTC. Amino acids: CASSWNVRQGNIGNYGYTF. V is TRBV5-1 and J is TRBJ1-2, with TRBD1 matching 7 bases. From germline, CDR1 is SGHRS and CDR2 YFSETQ. The CDR3 is made up of 19 amino acids. Trimming removed 3 bases from V and 1 base from J; junction bases left unmatched: 18.

This rearrangement joins TRBV20-1 to TRBJ2-5; D not resolved. Germline lookup yields CDR1 DFQATT and CDR2 SNEGSKA (reference sequence). The CDR3 is 10 amino acids. V shed 6 bases and J shed 5 bases, with 7 bases lying between them. Here the CDR3 reads CSAPIETQYF. The CDR3, as DNA: TGCAGTGCCCCCATTGAGACCCAGTACTTC.

The chain uses TRBV18 and TRBJ2-5; D is unclear. Germline CDR1 and CDR2: KGHSH and LQKENI. Between the trimmed V and J ends, which lost 3 bases and 1 base, there was a span of 6 bases. The CDR3 has 13 amino acids. CDR3 DNA: TGTGCCAGCTCACCGGGCCTCCAAGAGACCCAGTACTTC. Its translation is CASSPGLQETQYF.

This sequence joins TRBV7-7 and TRBJ2-5, with 8 bases fitting TRBD1. The V and J ends lost 5 bases and 3 bases, in that order; junction bases with no gene match: 8. The CDR3 spans 15 residues. Germline V lookup: CDR1 SSHAT, CDR2 FNYEAQ (reference sequence). The CDR3 is CASSTFGQGEETQYF. CDR3 bases: TGTGCCAGCAGCACCTTTGGACAGGGCGAAGAGACCCAGTACTTC.

V and J are TRBV3-1 (or the pseudogene TRBV3-2) and TRBJ1-2; D gene uncertain. The CDR3 covers 13 residues. The V and J ends lost 0 bases and 4 bases respectively, with 6 bases between them. Germline CDR1 reads LGHDT; CDR2 reads YNNKEL (reference sequence). Here the CDR3 DNA reads TGTGCCAGCAGCCAAGAAGGCAGCTATGGCTACACCTTC. It yields the protein CASSQEGSYGYTF.

This sequence joins TRBV18 and TRBJ2-3; D gene uncertain. This CDR3 contains 15 residues. Germline-derived CDR1 and CDR2 are KGHSH and LQKENI. V lost 1 base and J 5 bases, leaving 13 bases between the germline ends. The CDR3 protein is CASSPLRGGEDTQYF. The DNA for the CDR3 is TGTGCCAGCTCACCACTTAGAGGTGGTGAAGATACGCAGTATTTT.

The V gene is TRBV19, the J gene TRBJ2-6; 9 nucleotides agree with TRBD1. The CDR3 contains 18 residues. The J segment lost 0 bases and the V segment lost 8 bases, leaving 11 bases of the junction unmatched. Looked up from germline, CDR1 is LNHDA and CDR2 is SQIVND (reference sequence). The CDR3 sequence: CASVGWGQGPSGANVLTF. CDR3 sequence (DNA): TGTGCCAGTGTGGGGTGGGGACAGGGCCCCTCTGGGGCCAACGTCCTGACTTTC.

This CDR3 is CASSDRGENGELFF. The CDR3 nucleotides are TGTGCCAGCAGTGACAGGGGAGAAAACGGGGAGCTGTTTTTT. The V and J genes are TRBV6-4 and TRBJ2-2; D is tentatively TRBD1 or TRBD2 (5 bases each). Germline V gene lookup returns CDR1 MRHNA and CDR2 SNTAGT. The CDR3 has 14 amino acids. V was cut by 2 bases and J by 7 bases, with 11 bases left in between.

This rearrangement joins TRBV5-1 to TRBJ1-4; possibly TRBD1 for D (5 bases). The CDR3 is 15 amino acids. V shed 4 bases and J shed 3 bases, with 13 bases lying between them. Germline loops: CDR1 SGHRS, CDR2 YFSETQ. CDR3 sequence: CASSPTGGSNEKLFF. The CDR3, as DNA: TGCGCCAGCAGCCCTACTGGGGGTTCTAATGAAAAACTGTTTTTT. The full variable domain, in which reference TRBV5-1 and TRBJ1-4 provide the parts outside the CDR3, is KAGVTQTPRYLIKTRGQQVTLSCSPISGHRSVSWYQQTPGQGLQFLFEYFSETQRNKGNFPGRFSGRQFSNSRSEMNVSTLELGDSALYLCASSPTGGSNEKLFFGSGTQLSVL.

Here the CDR3 reads CSVVWDADTQYF. Written as DNA, the CDR3 is TGCAGCGTTGTGTGGGACGCGGATACGCAGTATTTT. The V call is TRBV29-1, the J call TRBJ2-3; D may correspond to TRBD1 or TRBD2 (5 bases each). CDR3 length: 12 amino acids. V lost 4 bases and J 6 bases, leaving 11 bases between the germline ends. Germline V gene lookup returns CDR1 SQVTM and CDR2 ANQGSEA.

The J gene is TRBJ2-5, the V gene TRBV28, with 9 positions matching TRBD1. This CDR3 comprises 16 residues. Germline V gene data show CDR1 as MDHEN and CDR2 as SYDVKM. The V segment lost 6 bases and the J segment 1 base; nucleotides outside the gene matches: 9. CDR3 sequence reads: CASRLNRGLSQETQYF. The CDR3 DNA sequence: TGTGCCAGCAGGCTCAACAGGGGGCTTAGCCAAGAGACCCAGTACTTC. The variable domain in full, with the rest retrieved from reference TRBV28 and TRBJ2-5, is DVKVTQSSRYLVKRTGEKVFLECVQDMDHENMFWYRQDPGLGLRLIYFSYDVKMKEKGDIPEGYSVSREKKERFSLILESASTNQTSMYLCASRLNRGLSQETQYFGPGTRLLVL.

The chain links TRBV5-8 to TRBJ2-1; TRBD2 matches 9 bases. With 7 bases clipped from V and 0 bases from J, the junction kept 11 bases outside the gene matches. The CDR3 loop spans 17 amino acids. Looked up from germline, CDR1 is SGHTS and CDR2 is YDEGEE. DNA for the CDR3: TGTGCCAGCCCCCGGATAGCGGGGGTTTACTCCTACAATGAGCAGTTCTTC. Residues: CASPRIAGVYSYNEQFF.

The chain combines TRBV7-8 with TRBJ2-7; D call uncertain. Between the trimmed V and J ends, which lost 1 base and 4 bases, there was a span of 17 bases. The CDR3 runs to 16 residues. The germline V gene encodes CDR1 SGHVS and CDR2 FQNEAQ. DNA for the CDR3: TGTGCCAGCAGCTTAGAGGCGGTATCGAACAAATACGAGCAGTACGTC. This gives the protein CASSLEAVSNKYEQYV.

The genes are TRBV2 and TRBJ2-1; D might be TRBD1 (6 bases). Germline CDR1 SNHLY, CDR2 FYNNEI. The CDR3 loop spans 14 amino acids. Trimming left V 7 bases short and J 3 bases short, with 13 bases between. Here the CDR3 reads CASIPDSFYNEQFF. CDR3 bases: TGTGCCAGCATTCCGGACAGTTTCTACAATGAGCAGTTCTTC.